These 2 T cell receptor beta chains originate from one sample sequenced in a study of cytomegalovirus exposure and HLA in healthy donors listed by TCRdb under 2017. Library generation was performed with the immunoSEQ multiplex PCR assay. A mixture of 60 forward primers for TCR Vbeta segments and 13 reverse primers for TCR Jbeta segments was used in the multiplex PCR. Here the immuneACCESS table is served through TCRdb, limited to in-frame sequences with V and J called. Missing clones are a known gap in these copies; in checked studies unresolved V genes cover under half, and the rest lacks a known reason. Across this sample there are 100,000 to 150,000 clones, with 83% seen only once. The top ten hold roughly 3.5% of the sample. The source material was PBMCs. The receptors were gathered from a woman in her 40s in good health and CMV-seropositive.

This sequence joins TRBV28 and TRBJ2-7, with D uncertain. The V end lost 2 bases, the J end lost 0 bases, and 8 bases lay between the germline ends. CDR1 MDHEN and CDR2 SYDVKM come from the germline V gene. The CDR3 extends over 14 amino acids. The CDR3 nucleotides are TGTGCCAGCAGTTTACGGGTAACCTCCTACGAGCAGTACTTC. This gives the protein CASSLRVTSYEQYF.

The chain links TRBV7-9 to TRBJ2-3; 9 nucleotides match TRBD2. The germline V gene has CDR1 SEHNR and CDR2 FQNEAQ (reference sequence). The CDR3 runs 15 residues. The V and J ends lost 1 base and 6 bases, in that order; junction bases with no gene match: 5. CDR3 sequence reads: CASSLGAGGRDTQYF. CDR3 sequence (DNA): TGTGCCAGCAGCTTAGGAGCGGGAGGCCGGGATACGCAGTATTTT.